This T cell receptor beta chain appears in the sequencing data of a study of CD8+ T cells in alopecia areata. Stated treatment: oral pan-JAK inhibitor, 5-10 mg twice daily. Once RNA had been extracted, it was reverse transcribed into cDNA to act as the sequencing template. Clones were sequenced by immunoSEQ multiplex PCR, and TCRdb holds only the in-frame ones, with some missing. The table has about 42,000 clones, roughly 89% seen once. Sequenced here: CD8+ T cells sorted from blood, sampled at week 24, from a patient treated with tofacitinib. The receptor comes from a human donor with alopecia areata.

The CDR3 loop is CASSPQGVQETQYF. For the CDR3, the DNA is TGCGCCAGCAGCCCCCAGGGGGTTCAAGAGACCCAGTACTTC. This chain connects TRBV4-1 to TRBJ2-5, with TRBD1 matching over 7 bases. This CDR3 contains 14 residues. With 4 bases clipped from V and 2 bases from J, the junction kept 4 bases outside the gene matches. In germline, CDR1 is MGHRA, CDR2 YSYEKL.